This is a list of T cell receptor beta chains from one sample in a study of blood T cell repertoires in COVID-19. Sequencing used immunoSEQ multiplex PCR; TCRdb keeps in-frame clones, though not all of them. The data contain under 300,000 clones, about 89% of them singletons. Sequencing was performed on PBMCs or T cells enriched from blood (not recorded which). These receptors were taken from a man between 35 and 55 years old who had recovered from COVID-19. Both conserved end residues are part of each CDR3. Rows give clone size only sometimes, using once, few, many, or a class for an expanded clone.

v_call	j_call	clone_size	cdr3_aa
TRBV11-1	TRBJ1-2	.	CASRWGQGDNYGYTF
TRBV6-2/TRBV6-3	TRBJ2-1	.	CASSDPTREQFF
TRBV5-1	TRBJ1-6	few	CASSLDGGGDSPLHF
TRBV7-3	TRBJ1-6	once	CASSLTTGGSSPLHF
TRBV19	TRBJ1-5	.	CASSKGVSAQHF
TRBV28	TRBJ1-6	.	CASSGGQGSSSPLHF
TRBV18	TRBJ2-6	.	CASSPNRGGTGANVLTF
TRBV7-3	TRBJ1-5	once	CASREEDRAYSNQPQHF
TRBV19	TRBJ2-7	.	CASERVAGTYEQYF
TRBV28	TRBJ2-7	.	CASSTDRGRSYEQYF
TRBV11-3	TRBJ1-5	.	CASSPNPNQPQHF
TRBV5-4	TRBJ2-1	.	CASSLVVSGVRNNEQFF
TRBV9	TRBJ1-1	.	CASQGNTEAFF
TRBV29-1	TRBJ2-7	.	CSVLGRGSSYEQYF
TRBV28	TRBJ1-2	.	CASSYSQGAYGYTF
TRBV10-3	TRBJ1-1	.	CAISIRPEDPAFF
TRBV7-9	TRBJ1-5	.	CASSPSSNQPQHF
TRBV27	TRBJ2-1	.	CASSLIAEYNEQFF
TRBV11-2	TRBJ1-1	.	CASSLQTKNTEAFF
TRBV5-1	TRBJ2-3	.	CASSQGTDTDTQYF
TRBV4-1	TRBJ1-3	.	CASSHLTSGNTIYF
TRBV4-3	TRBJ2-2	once	CASSPNTGELFF
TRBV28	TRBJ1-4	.	CASSAYSGTGVTNEKLFF
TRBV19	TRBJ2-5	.	CASSIGTSGGQETQYF
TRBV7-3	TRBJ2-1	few	CASSRFVVSYNEQFF
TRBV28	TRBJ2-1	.	CASRQGRGTSYNEQFF
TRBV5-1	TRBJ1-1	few	CASSSGPGSTEAFF
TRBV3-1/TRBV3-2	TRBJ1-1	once	CASSLTRTGTEGTEAFF
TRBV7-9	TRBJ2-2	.	CASADTRQGSTGELFF
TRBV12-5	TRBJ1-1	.	CASGLNTGGRTEAFF
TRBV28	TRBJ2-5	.	CASSLLSGMRKTQYF
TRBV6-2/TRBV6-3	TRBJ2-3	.	CASRRTSGMSDTQYF
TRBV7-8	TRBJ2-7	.	CASSRTSGGDFLYEQYF
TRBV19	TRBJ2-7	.	CASSIGQAYEQYF
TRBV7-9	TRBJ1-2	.	CASSLDQGQLGYTF
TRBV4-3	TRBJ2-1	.	CASSRDRTSGRNEQFF
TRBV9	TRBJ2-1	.	CASSVATSGRSEQFF
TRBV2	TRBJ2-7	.	CASTEGQAYEQYF
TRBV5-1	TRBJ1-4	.	CASSLSGVGATNEKLFF
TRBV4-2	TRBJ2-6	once	CASSQAAQDSGANVLTF
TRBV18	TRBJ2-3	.	CASSPPGGFTDTQYF
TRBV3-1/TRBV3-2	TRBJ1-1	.	CASSQVGIGDTEAFF
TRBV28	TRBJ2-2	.	CASSSTSIGELFF
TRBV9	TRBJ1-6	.	CASSVEENRYNSPLHF
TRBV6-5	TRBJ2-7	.	CASSYYSSYEQYF
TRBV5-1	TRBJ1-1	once	CASSTPEGLNTEAFF
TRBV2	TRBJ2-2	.	CASQREGQGELFF
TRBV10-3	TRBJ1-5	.	CAISDEPQLYSNQPQHF
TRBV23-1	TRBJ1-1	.	CASSQRIGQMNTEAFF
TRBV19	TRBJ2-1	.	CASSMTGSGSYNEQFF
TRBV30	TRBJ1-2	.	CASPDREGYGYTF
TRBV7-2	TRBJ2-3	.	CASSLGLAGGWEDTQYF
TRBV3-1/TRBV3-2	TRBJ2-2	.	CASSRQGYTGELFF
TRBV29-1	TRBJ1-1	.	CSAGEGFRAEAFF